This T cell receptor beta chain emerged from a study of shared clonotypes between healthy human individuals. Source study methods: ImmunoSEQ gave junction-only sequences without quality scores, so filtering differed. Method: immunoSEQ multiplex PCR; TCRdb's copy keeps in-frame clones and lacks some. V and J calls and clone size are as listed in that table; D and trimming were resolved from the DNA. The table records roughly 2.5 million clones, 90% to 95% of them present only once. Regarding this clone: Its specificity is not known.

Whole-study findings and limits: Non-shared clonotypes showed lower generation probabilities than clonotypes common to all four donors. Generally, estimated richness proved larger in naive subsets than it did in memory subsets.

The CDR3 totals 16 residues. V was shortened by 2 bases and J by 5 bases, with 16 bases between the two germline ends. Germline V lookup: CDR1 SNHLY, CDR2 FYNNEI. This clonotype originated in a young man in good health. Source material: naive CD4+ T cells sorted from blood. Subset indicated: CD45RA+ positively selected. The chain has TRBV2 and TRBJ2-1; D tentatively fits TRBD1 or TRBD2 (5 bases each). For the CDR3, the DNA is TGTGCCAGCAGTGAACGGGACGGGTGGGGAAACAATGAGCAGTTCTTC. Amino acid sequence: CASSERDGWGNNEQFF.